A single sample gave rise to the 11 T cell receptor beta chains below, sequenced in a study of monozygotic twins with inflammatory bowel disease. With the 5' RACE reads reprocessed, TCRdb shows one record per CDR3 protein and no DNA. Reported are 300,000 to 350,000 distinct CDR3 sequences; the ten largest clones contain roughly 2%. The material sequenced was blood. These receptors were collected from a human donor with ulcerative colitis or Crohn's disease, or a healthy co-twin of an affected twin (not recorded which).

This rearrangement joins TRBV3-1 to TRBJ2-6; there is no DNA to check the TCRdb D call of TRBD1. CDR1 and CDR2 from the germline V gene are LGHDT and YNNKEL (reference sequence). The CDR3 is 16 residues long. CDR3 in amino acids: CASSQRGKGGANVLTF.

This chain connects TRBV28 to TRBJ2-7; TCRdb designates TRBD1, a call that cannot be tested without DNA. The CDR3 is made up of 15 amino acids. Germline loops: CDR1 MDHEN, CDR2 SYDVKM. CDR3 in amino acids: CASTQTGEASYEQYF.

The V gene is TRBV29-1, the J gene TRBJ2-1. This CDR3 region has 11 residues. The germline V gene has CDR1 SQVTM and CDR2 ANQGSEA. The CDR3 region is CSIGRYNEQFF.

This rearrangement joins TRBV29-1 to TRBJ2-1. The CDR3 runs 11 residues. Germline V gene lookup returns CDR1 SQVTM and CDR2 ANQGSEA. CDR3 in amino acids: CSVDRYNEQFF.

The J gene is TRBJ2-2, the V gene TRBV19; TCRdb's D gene call, TRBD2, goes unchecked for lack of DNA. Per the germline V gene, CDR1 is LNHDA and CDR2 is SQIVND (reference sequence). CDR3 size: 15 residues. This chain's CDR3 is CASSILAGVPGELFF.

The V gene is TRBV20-1, the J gene TRBJ1-1. This CDR3 is built from 14 residues. Per germline, CDR1 DFQATT and CDR2 SNEGSKA (reference sequence). The CDR3 sequence: CSAREALGDTEAFF.

The chain couples TRBV15 to TRBJ2-3. Germline V CDR1 and CDR2: LNHNV, YYDKDF (reference sequence). The CDR3 runs to 12 residues. The CDR3 here is CATSTNTDTQYF.

The chain has TRBV10-3 and TRBJ2-1; TCRdb returns TRBD2, unconfirmable since there is no DNA. Germline lookup yields CDR1 ENHRY and CDR2 SYGVKD. CDR3 size: 14 residues. CDR3 protein: CAIRPGLAGSKQFF.

The chain carries TRBV29-1 and TRBJ1-5. This CDR3 comprises 14 residues. The germline V gene has CDR1 SQVTM and CDR2 ANQGSEA. CDR3: CSVFLGGSNQPQHF.

V gene TRBV28 combines with J gene TRBJ2-7; TCRdb proposes TRBD1, but this gene call is untestable without DNA. The CDR3 has 15 amino acids. Per the germline V gene, CDR1 is MDHEN and CDR2 is SYDVKM. CDR3: CASSRAGTGMGEQYF.

The rearrangement uses TRBV6-5 and TRBJ1-2; there is no DNA to check the TCRdb D call of TRBD1. CDR1 is MNHEY and CDR2 is SVGAGI in the germline V gene. The CDR3 length is 14 residues. Here the CDR3 reads CASSYKGQDYGYTF.